This T cell receptor beta chain was identified in a study of neurological immune-mediated disorders. TCRdb passed the 5' RACE reads through MiXCR, listing each CDR3 protein once. The data contain around 130,000 distinct CDR3 sequences, roughly 3.2% of them singletons. This clonotype was seen at least ten times. Its antigen is not identified. V lost 6 bases and J 4 bases, leaving 21 bases between the germline ends. Germline V gene lookup returns CDR1 DFQATT and CDR2 SNEGSKA (reference sequence). This CDR3 contains 15 residues. PBMCs stored at -80 C, 2 million in total, were the source of the unsorted libraries. Findings and caveats of the study: In HTLV-1-associated myelopathy, TCR clonal expansion was greatest, and in multiple sclerosis it was least, below healthy controls.

This TCR came from a woman aged 30 to 39 with multiple sclerosis. The rearrangement joins TRBV20-1 to TRBJ1-2; perhaps TRBD1 as D (5 bases). Sequencing was carried out using PBMCs. The CDR3 protein is CSAIPMRRDFYGYTF. DNA of the CDR3: TGCAGTGCAATCCCTATGCGACGGGACTTCTATGGCTACACCTTC.